This passage covers 7 T cell receptor beta chains from one sample sequenced in a study of PD-1 blockade in classical Hodgkin lymphoma. Noted time point: cycle 4 day 1 (C4D1), after 6 weeks of nivolumab. With no exception, relapse followed autologous stem cell transplantation in all patients, and brentuximab vedotin exposure varied. Clones were sequenced by immunoSEQ multiplex PCR, and TCRdb holds only the in-frame ones, with some missing. The sample holds around 90,000 clones, around four fifths seen once. This sample comprised peripheral blood mononuclear cells (PBMCs), obtained before the fourth cycle of nivolumab. Source of these receptors: a human donor with classical Hodgkin lymphoma.

V gene TRBV28 combines with J gene TRBJ1-1; a weak D match, TRBD1 (5 bases). CDR3 size: 14 residues. Trimming removed 8 bases from V and 3 bases from J, with 16 bases in between. CDR1 and CDR2 from the germline V gene are MDHEN and SYDVKM. CDR3 sequence reads: CASLWGRGDTEAFF. The CDR3 coding sequence is TGTGCCAGCCTTTGGGGGAGGGGTGACACTGAAGCTTTCTTT.

The genes are TRBV5-4 and TRBJ2-7, with D perhaps TRBD2 (5 bases). The germline CDR1 and CDR2 sequences are SGHNT and YYREEE (reference sequence). The V end was cut by 2 bases, the J end by 5 bases, with 14 bases between. The CDR3 is 14 amino acids. CDR3 in DNA: TGTGCCAGCAGCTTAGGACCCCTAGCCCACGAGCAGTACTTC. Amino acid sequence: CASSLGPLAHEQYF.

The gene calls are TRBV7-2 and TRBJ2-5; TRBD2 matches at 9 bases. The J call is in doubt because the DNA end fits TRBJ2-7 better. CDR3 length equals 15 residues. The germline CDR1 and CDR2 sequences are SGHTA and FQGNSA. For the CDR3, the DNA is TGTGCCAGCAGCTTAGCTGCGGGAGGGGCCTACGAGCAGTACTTC. Translation: CASSLAAGGAYEQYF.

V gene TRBV5-1 combines with J gene TRBJ2-7, with 12 positions matching TRBD2. V gave up 4 bases and J gave up 1 base; unmatched junction bases: 6. The CDR3 totals 16 residues. CDR1 and CDR2 from the germline V gene are SGHRS and YFSETQ. CDR3 sequence: CASSRSTSGSSYEQYF. The CDR3 coding sequence is TGCGCCAGCAGCCGCTCGACTAGCGGGAGTTCCTACGAGCAGTACTTC.

V is TRBV7-9 and J is TRBJ1-1; 10 bases match TRBD1. This CDR3 contains 16 residues. CDR1 and CDR2 from the germline V gene are SEHNR and FQNEAQ (reference sequence). With 3 bases clipped from V and 1 base from J, the junction kept 5 bases outside the gene matches. The DNA for the CDR3 is TGTGCCAGCAGCTTGACAGGGGGCATCCCGAACACTGAAGCTTTCTTT. This encodes CASSLTGGIPNTEAFF.

This clone was counted a few times. J is TRBJ2-7 and V is TRBV5-1, with a weak D call TRBD1 (6 bases). From germline, CDR1 is SGHRS and CDR2 YFSETQ. This CDR3 spans 14 amino acids. V lost 4 bases, J lost 0 bases, and 11 bases lay in between. The DNA of the CDR3 is TGCGCCAGCAGCGTGAGGGGGACCTCCTACGAGCAGTACTTC. Translated, it gives CASSVRGTSYEQYF.

This clone was counted between two and nine times. V is TRBV20-1 and J is TRBJ2-5; D not certain. Germline V gene data show CDR1 as DFQATT and CDR2 as SNEGSKA (reference sequence). Trimming shortened V by 5 bases and J by 4 bases, and 8 bases separated the two germline ends. This CDR3 has 11 residues. DNA of the CDR3: TGCAGTGCTTTTGCGGCAGAGACCCAGTACTTC. Translating gives CSAFAAETQYF.